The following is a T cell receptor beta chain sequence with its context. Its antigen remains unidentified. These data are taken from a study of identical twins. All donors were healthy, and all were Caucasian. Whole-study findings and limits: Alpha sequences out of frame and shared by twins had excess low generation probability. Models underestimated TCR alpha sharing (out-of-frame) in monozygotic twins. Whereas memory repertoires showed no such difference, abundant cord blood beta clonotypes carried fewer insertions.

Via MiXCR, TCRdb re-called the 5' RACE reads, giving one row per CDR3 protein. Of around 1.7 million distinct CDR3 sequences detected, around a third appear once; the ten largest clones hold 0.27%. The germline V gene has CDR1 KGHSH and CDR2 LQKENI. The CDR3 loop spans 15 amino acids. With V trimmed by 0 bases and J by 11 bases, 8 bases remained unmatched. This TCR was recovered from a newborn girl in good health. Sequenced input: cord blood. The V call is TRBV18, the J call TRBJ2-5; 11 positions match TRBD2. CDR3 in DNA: TGTGCCAGCTCACCACCTAGCGGGAGGGCCGGAGAGCAGTACTTC. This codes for CASSPPSGRAGEQYF.